Each of the 31 T cell receptor beta chains below was sequenced from the same sample in a study of blood T cells in healthy people across ages. A sample-barcoded 5' primer and a J-beta primer mix were used in a second PCR of roughly 6 to 11 cycles. One entry per CDR3 protein, called by TCRdb with MiXCR from the 5' RACE reads. The sample comprises 730,000 or so distinct CDR3 sequences, approximately 40% of which are singletons, and around 30% rests with the top ten. Sequencing was carried out using blood. These receptors were collected from a man at least 80 years old in good health.

In nucleotides, the CDR3 is TGTGCCAGCAGCCTACAAACTAGCGGGGGGGCAAATGAGCAGTTCTTC. This encodes CASSLQTSGGANEQFF. This sequence joins TRBV4-2 and TRBJ2-1; 13 bases are a match to TRBD2. J gave up 7 bases and V 4 bases, and 7 bases lay outside the gene matches. CDR1 is LGHNA and CDR2 is YNFKEQ in the germline V gene. The CDR3 has 16 amino acids.

In regard to this clonotype: A read error may produce the germline difference seen at one junction end. The chain combines TRBV30 with TRBJ1-6, with D unclear. This CDR3 region has 12 residues. The germline gives CDR1 GTSNPN, CDR2 SVGIG (reference sequence). The CDR3 DNA sequence: TGTGCGTGGAAACAGTTCAATTCACCCCTCCACTTT. Its translation is CAWKQFNSPLHF.

The CDR3 here is CASGGGAGNEKLFF. The DNA for the CDR3 is TGTGCCAGCGGTGGTGGGGCGGGTAATGAAAAACTGTTTTTT. This chain uses TRBV25-1 with TRBJ1-4, with D possibly matching TRBD1 (5 bases). CDR1 and CDR2 from the germline V gene are MGHDK and SYGVNS. The ends were cut back, 8 bases at V and 4 bases at J, with 14 bases in the middle. This CDR3 comprises 14 residues.

Only a few counts were recorded for this clonotype. The chain combines TRBV20-1 with TRBJ2-7; D unclear. Trimming stripped 5 bases from V and 6 bases from J, with 17 bases between. The CDR3 is 13 amino acids. Per germline, CDR1 DFQATT and CDR2 SNEGSKA (reference sequence). The CDR3 spells CSAPPGSSGEQYF. The CDR3 DNA sequence: TGCAGTGCTCCCCCGGGTTCCTCGGGCGAGCAGTACTTC.

The chain employs TRBV28 and TRBJ2-1; TRBD2 aligns across 9 bases. V shed 5 bases and J 6 bases; nucleotides not matched to a gene: 8. This CDR3 contains 15 residues. From germline, CDR1 is MDHEN and CDR2 SYDVKM. CDR3 amino acids: CASSPSQREANEQFF. CDR3 in DNA: TGTGCCAGCAGTCCCTCGCAGCGGGAGGCCAATGAGCAGTTCTTC.

The rearrangement joins TRBV4-3 to TRBJ2-7, with D possibly being TRBD1 (5 bases). The DNA end lines up better with TRBJ2-5; the J call may be wrong. This CDR3 spans 16 amino acids. CDR1 is LGHNA and CDR2 is YSLEER in the germline V gene. The CDR3 spells CASSQDWARVRETQYF. DNA for the CDR3: TGCGCCAGCAGCCAAGATTGGGCCAGGGTACGGGAGACCCAGTACTTC.

The chain links TRBV20-1 to TRBJ2-3; D tentatively reads TRBD1 or TRBD2 (5 bases each). This CDR3 has 16 amino acids. The V end was cut by 6 bases, the J end by 2 bases, with 21 bases between. The germline CDR1 and CDR2 sequences are DFQATT and SNEGSKA (reference sequence). The CDR3 region has the DNA TGCAGTGCCGTCCAGATGATCGGGGCCCTCACAGATACGCAGTATTTT. Residues: CSAVQMIGALTDTQYF.

The V and J genes are TRBV5-1 and TRBJ1-2; D gene ambiguous. CDR3 size: 16 residues. CDR1 is SGHRS, CDR2 YFSETQ, per germline. V was cut by 0 bases and J by 5 bases, with 17 bases left in between. Here the CDR3 DNA reads TGCGCCAGCAGCTTGGGAGGGCAAACATTCTTGTATGGCTACACCTTC. Its translation: CASSLGGQTFLYGYTF.

The table lists this clonotype with many counts. The CDR3 coding sequence is TGTGCCAGCAGCTTAGGGGCTAGCGGGATATACGAGCAGTACTTC. Translation: CASSLGASGIYEQYF. The J gene is TRBJ2-7, the V gene TRBV7-2; 9 nucleotides match TRBD2. Germline CDR1 is SGHTA and CDR2 is FQGNSA. The J segment lost 4 bases and the V segment lost 1 base, leaving 5 bases of the junction unmatched. The CDR3 runs to 15 residues.

This clonotype has a handful of counts. The chain has TRBV12-3 or TRBV12-4 and TRBJ1-2; D is unclear. Trimming removed 6 bases at V and 3 bases at J, with 17 bases between. CDR3 size: 15 residues. The DNA for the CDR3 is TGTGCCAGCAGCCTCTGGAGTGTCACGGACTATGGCTACACCTTC. This sequence encodes CASSLWSVTDYGYTF.

This chain links TRBV5-5 with TRBJ2-1; D possibly corresponds to TRBD2 (5 bases). The ends were cut back, 1 base at V and 2 bases at J, with 10 bases in the middle. In germline, CDR1 is SGHKS, CDR2 YYEKEE (reference sequence). The CDR3 runs 15 residues. This CDR3 reads CASSLSGSTYNEQFF. In DNA form, the CDR3 reads TGTGCCAGCAGCTTGTCTGGGAGCACCTACAATGAGCAGTTCTTC.

The rearrangement links TRBV28 to TRBJ2-3; D gene uncertain. The CDR3 is 13 amino acids. Trimming took 3 bases from V and 5 from J, leaving 9 bases between them. Per germline, CDR1 MDHEN and CDR2 SYDVKM. The CDR3 sequence: CASSFSWIDTQYF. The CDR3 region has the DNA TGTGCCAGCAGTTTTAGCTGGATAGATACGCAGTATTTT.

This chain uses TRBV2 with TRBJ2-7, with D perhaps TRBD1 or TRBD2 (5 bases each). Germline V gene lookup returns CDR1 SNHLY and CDR2 FYNNEI. The V end was cut by 7 bases, the J end by 6 bases, with 13 bases between. The CDR3 length is 12 residues. DNA for the CDR3: TGTGCCAGCACCAACGCAGGGAGCGAGCAGTACTTC. Amino acids: CASTNAGSEQYF. The variable domain in full, with the rest retrieved from reference TRBV2 and TRBJ2-7, is EPEVTQTPSHQVTQMGQEVILRCVPISNHLYFYWYRQILGQKVEFLVSFYNNEISEKSEIFDDQFSVERPDGSNFTLKIRSTKLEDSAMYFCASTNAGSEQYFGPGTRLTVT.

The V gene is TRBV29-1, the J gene TRBJ2-7; a possible D gene is TRBD1 (5 bases). Germline loops: CDR1 SQVTM, CDR2 ANQGSEA. The CDR3 contains 13 residues. The V gene lost 4 bases and the J gene lost 6 bases, with 16 bases spanning the gap. CDR3 region: CSVVGKGAREQYF. The CDR3 bases are TGCAGCGTTGTCGGTAAAGGGGCGCGCGAGCAGTACTTC.

J is TRBJ2-5 and V is TRBV6-6, with 8 positions matching TRBD2. Gene TRBJ2-7 matches the end of the DNA better, so the J call may be wrong. The CDR3 sequence is 14 residues long. Per the germline V gene, CDR1 is MNHNY and CDR2 is SVGAGI (reference sequence). CDR3: CASTLSGEGGEQYF. For the CDR3, the DNA is TGTGCCAGCACCCTTAGCGGGGAGGGAGGCGAGCAGTACTTC.

The CDR3 nucleotides read TGTGCCAGCAGCTTGACCACCGGGACTGAAGCTTTCTTT. Protein sequence: CASSLTTGTEAFF. This chain joins TRBV7-9 and TRBJ1-1; D is uncertain. This CDR3 has 13 residues. The germline V and J ends were trimmed by 3 bases and 5 bases, with 10 bases remaining between them. Germline values: CDR1 SEHNR, CDR2 FQNEAQ (reference sequence).

The chain employs TRBV7-2 and TRBJ2-7, with D perhaps matching TRBD2 (5 bases). The CDR3 is 13 amino acids. Germline lookup yields CDR1 SGHTA and CDR2 FQGNSA. Trimming left V 8 bases short and J 4 bases short, with 15 bases between. The CDR3 loop reads CASAEGSPYEQYF. The CDR3 nucleotides read TGTGCCAGCGCAGAGGGTAGTCCATACGAGCAGTACTTC.

The chain combines TRBV27 with TRBJ2-1, with 9 nucleotides matching TRBD2. This CDR3 region has 15 residues. Losses at the gene ends were 6 bases for V and 3 bases for J; bases not matched to a gene: 6. CDR1 and CDR2 from the germline V gene are MNHEY and SMNVEV (reference sequence). CDR3 bases: TGTGCCAGCAGGGCGGGAGGGGGAGGCTACAATGAGCAGTTCTTC. It yields the protein CASRAGGGGYNEQFF.

CDR3 loop: CSASMTSGSLEQYF. The DNA for the CDR3 is TGCAGTGCTAGCATGACTAGCGGGAGCCTCGAGCAGTACTTC. The chain carries TRBV20-1 and TRBJ2-7; TRBD2 aligns across 12 bases. The germline gives CDR1 DFQATT, CDR2 SNEGSKA (reference sequence). The CDR3 is made up of 14 amino acids. V gave up 3 bases and J gave up 6 bases; unmatched junction bases: 6.

There are a few counts of this clonotype. The rearrangement joins TRBV7-9 to TRBJ1-2, with 9 bases matching TRBD1. V trimming: 7 bases; J trimming: 7 bases; junction bases outside the gene matches: 10. Germline V gene lookup returns CDR1 SEHNR and CDR2 FQNEAQ (reference sequence). This CDR3 region has 14 residues. The CDR3 nucleotides are TGTGCCAGCACCATGCTACAGGGGGCGAGTGGCTACACCTTC. Protein product: CASTMLQGASGYTF.

This chain joins TRBV6-1 and TRBJ2-1, with D perhaps matching TRBD1 (6 bases). Germline V gene sequence: CDR1 MNHNS, CDR2 SASEGT. This CDR3 contains 14 residues. V was shortened by 7 bases and J by 10 bases, with 20 bases between the two germline ends. CDR3 region: CASIEGTFGGEQFF. In DNA, the CDR3 is TGTGCCAGCATCGAAGGGACATTCGGCGGCGAGCAGTTCTTC.

This clonotype was picked up one time. This rearrangement joins TRBV21-1 to TRBJ2-2; the listed D gene, TRBD1, was not tested against the DNA. TRBV21-1 counts as a pseudogene. This CDR3 region has 16 residues. The CDR3 reads CASSKVGLPNTGELFF. CDR3 nucleotide sequence: TGTGCCAGCAGCAAAGTCGGGCTGCCCAACACCGGGGAGCTGTTTTTT.

The chain combines TRBV7-2 with TRBJ1-5; D possibly corresponds to TRBD1 (5 bases). Germline V gives CDR1 SGHTA, CDR2 FQGNSA. There are 14 residues in the CDR3. Trimming shortened V by 1 base and J by 5 bases, and 9 bases separated the two germline ends. The CDR3 here is CASSLGQLHQPQHF. In DNA form, the CDR3 reads TGTGCCAGCAGCTTAGGACAGCTGCATCAGCCCCAGCATTTT.

This chain joins TRBV9 and TRBJ2-5, with D possibly being TRBD1 (6 bases). The CDR3 contains 15 residues. Trimming left V 0 bases short and J 2 bases short, with 11 bases between. CDR1 is SGDLS, CDR2 YYNGEE, per germline. CDR3 loop: CASSVGGTTQETQYF. The CDR3 DNA reads as TGTGCCAGCAGCGTAGGTGGGACAACTCAAGAGACCCAGTACTTC.

The chain carries TRBV4-3 and TRBJ2-7; D is tentatively TRBD1 or TRBD2 (5 bases each). The CDR3 covers 14 residues. The V gene lost 1 base and the J gene lost 6 bases, with 13 bases spanning the gap. The V gene's germline CDR1 is LGHNA and CDR2 YSLEER. The CDR3 DNA sequence: TGCGCCAGCAGCCAAGTCAATGGGGGTTCCGAGCAGTACTTC. Its translation is CASSQVNGGSEQYF.

CDR3 sequence: CASRPSGQGSGELFF. The DNA of the CDR3 is TGTGCCAGCAGGCCCTCAGGACAGGGTTCCGGGGAGCTGTTTTTT. This chain joins TRBV6-1 and TRBJ2-2, with TRBD1 matching over 8 bases. V lost 6 bases and J lost 6; bases outside the gene matches: 9. The CDR3 runs 15 residues. The germline gives CDR1 MNHNS, CDR2 SASEGT.

This clonotype appeared many times. The rearrangement uses TRBV29-1 and TRBJ2-3; D might be TRBD2 (6 bases). V was clipped by 7 bases and J by 0 bases, with 17 bases between them. Germline V gives CDR1 SQVTM, CDR2 ANQGSEA. The CDR3 totals 15 residues. Here the CDR3 reads CSATVGRGSTDTQYF. CDR3 nucleotide sequence: TGCAGCGCGACAGTCGGACGGGGGAGCACAGATACGCAGTATTTT.

V usage is TRBV20-1 and J usage is TRBJ2-1; unclear D gene. Trimming removed 0 bases at V and 1 base at J, with 7 bases between. The length of the CDR3 is 14 residues. CDR1 and CDR2 from the germline V gene are DFQATT and SNEGSKA (reference sequence). The CDR3 is CSAREAGSYNEQFF. The CDR3 bases are TGCAGTGCTAGAGAAGCCGGGTCCTACAATGAGCAGTTCTTC.

In DNA, the CDR3 is TGTGCCAGCAGCCAAGTGGGGTTACCGAGGGAGACCCAGTACTTC. Its translation is CASSQVGLPRETQYF. The chain uses TRBV14 and TRBJ2-5; the D is unclear. The CDR3 has 15 amino acids. Germline V CDR1 and CDR2: SGHDN, FVKESK. The V gene lost 1 base and the J gene lost 5 bases, with 14 bases spanning the gap.

The V and J genes are TRBV20-1 and TRBJ2-7, with TRBD2 matching over 7 bases. This CDR3 is 15 amino acids long. The germline gives CDR1 DFQATT, CDR2 SNEGSKA (reference sequence). J gave up 0 bases and V 6 bases, and 11 bases lay outside the gene matches. The CDR3 DNA is TGCAGTGCGCCGGGACTACCCTATAGCTCCTACGAGCAGTACTTC. Encoded protein: CSAPGLPYSSYEQYF.

V is TRBV7-2 and J is TRBJ1-1; D is ambiguous. Trimming stripped 5 bases from V and 0 bases from J, with 10 bases between. Germline V lookup: CDR1 SGHTA, CDR2 FQGNSA. The CDR3 has 14 residues. The CDR3 sequence is CASSPVALNTEAFF. DNA of the CDR3: TGTGCCAGCAGCCCGGTCGCGCTGAACACTGAAGCTTTCTTT. Together with reference TRBV7-2 and TRBJ1-1, the CDR3 gives the full variable domain: GAGVSQSPSNKVTEKGKDVELRCDPISGHTALYWYRQSLGQGLEFLIYFQGNSAPDKSGLPSDRFSAERTGGSVSTLTIQRTQQEDSAVYLCASSPVALNTEAFFGQGTRLTVV.